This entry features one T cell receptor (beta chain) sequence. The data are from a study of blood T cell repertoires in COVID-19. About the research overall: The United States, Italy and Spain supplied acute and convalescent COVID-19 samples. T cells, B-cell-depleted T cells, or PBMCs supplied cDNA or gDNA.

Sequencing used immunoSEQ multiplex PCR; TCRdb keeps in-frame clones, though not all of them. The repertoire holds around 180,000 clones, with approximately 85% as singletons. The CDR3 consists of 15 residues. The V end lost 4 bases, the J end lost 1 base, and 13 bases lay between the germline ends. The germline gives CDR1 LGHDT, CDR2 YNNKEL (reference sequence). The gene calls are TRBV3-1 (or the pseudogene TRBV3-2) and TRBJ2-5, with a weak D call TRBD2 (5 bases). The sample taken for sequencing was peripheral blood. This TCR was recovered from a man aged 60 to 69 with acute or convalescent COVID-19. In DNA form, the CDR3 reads TGTGCCAGCAGCCCATTTGCCGGGGTCCAAGAGACCCAGTACTTC. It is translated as CASSPFAGVQETQYF.